This TCR beta chain was sequenced in a study of cytomegalovirus exposure and HLA in healthy donors (dated by TCRdb to about 2017). In the study overall: According to an earlier analysis of 450 to 650 of the donors, 200 million or so T cells yielded 100 million or so unique TCR beta sequences and about 300 Gb of sequence data. An early release covering more than 500 HLA-typed donors comprised about 300 gigabases of sequencing data and 85 million to 100 million unique TCR sequences. Among the roughly 370 genotyped donors, approximately 81% belonged to the genetic ancestry cluster associated with self-reported Caucasian donors. The study was designed to test whether signatures of past pathogen exposure could be identified by cataloging public T cell receptors. The T cell repertoires of 666 subjects were profiled by immunosequencing and related to cytomegalovirus serostatus. In addition to the first cohort of 666 subjects, a separate validation cohort of approximately 120 different subjects was used. To predict cytomegalovirus infection status, the study combined high-throughput TCR immunosequencing, statistical association of individual TCRs with disease status, and machine learning. A later analysis re-examined previously published TCR beta repertoires from about 670 donors and added high-resolution HLA genotyping to investigate patterns of TCR occurrence. Rather than drawing on any new phenotypic data, the later analysis identified candidate immune exposures from TCR beta sequences and the way those sequences occurred across donors. An earlier analysis of several hundred of the donors used high-throughput TCR beta sequencing to judge whether each TCR beta V gene segment behaved as functional or pseudogenic. Alongside the repertoire data, information on donor age, sex, ethnicity and CMV serostatus was compiled. A later genetic analysis used genome-wide SNP genotypes for about 60% of the roughly 670 donors, treating that subset as a discovery cohort. Every discovery cohort repertoire had been produced on one sequencing platform. HLA typing covered class I and class II loci at four-digit resolution. Typing coverage varied by locus: roughly 620-640 donors for A, B, C, DRB1 and DQB1; roughly 500 for DQA1; over 600 for DPA1; approximately 450 for DPB1. Several DR-DQ haplotypes were treated as single units for association and clustering because of strong linkage in the cohort. Among almost 400 genotyped donors of the cohort, an average of about 240,000 unique TCR beta nucleotide sequences were sequenced per donor, roughly 20% of them non-productive. Paper-wide results and their limitations: Roughly uniform sequencing depth across donors was assumed in presence/absence analyses, although this assumption may not hold. A further reported finding was that TCR beta sequences accurately predicted the HLA-A and HLA-B alleles for most subjects in the first cohort. A cluster of highly shared sequence variants was judged likely to be a technical artifact of the sequencing pipeline. The study gave a list of some 150 TCR beta chains associated with cytomegalovirus. A later analysis associated about 18,000 TCR beta sequences with specific HLA alleles at a false discovery rate of 0.05. Compared with the roughly 670-donor mean, donors in an Asian-associated ancestry cluster had fewer N-insertions in productive TCRs, according to a later genetic analysis. In a later analysis, HLA-associated TCR beta chains showed more clonal expansion and lower generation probabilities than non-associated chains that were equally common. According to the authors, the approach could potentially be generalized to other disease states and immunological phenotypes. An association between a missense DCLRE1C variant and V-gene and J-gene trimming of TCR beta chains was found in a later genetic analysis and replicated in an independent cohort. Several of the top co-occurrence clusters appeared to be linked to parvovirus B19, influenza, CMV and Epstein-Barr virus, according to a later analysis. The cohort was sequenced for TCR beta chains only, and without alpha or paired-chain data the features that could be detected were limited. Because HLA typing was missing for some donors at each locus, association tests included only the typed subset. Seventeen rarely observed V segments, including chromosome 9 orphons, were excluded from the earlier analysis of some 590 of the donors because counts were too low. The 87-base-pair reads could not distinguish some IMGT-functional V segments, including TRBV6-2 and TRBV6-3, so those segments were excluded. The only immune exposure information available for the cohort was CMV serostatus. When HLA alleles, especially DR and DQ, strongly co-occurred, attributing TCR associations to individual alleles was difficult. A later analysis found that TCR association rates varied across HLA loci, with DRB1 alleles showing the most associated TCRs and HLA-C alleles the fewest. Correlated functional status among segregating V segments might reflect linkage disequilibrium, but an unknown experimental factor could not be ruled out. A later analysis found that most CMV-associated TCR beta chains appeared HLA-restricted, with HLA associations seemingly driven largely by CMV exposure. A few of the identified cytomegalovirus-associated TCR beta chains were confirmed in vitro to be specific for cytomegalovirus antigens. Across donors, most TCR sequences were observed very rarely, whereas some public TCRs were present in many individuals. The classifier was reported to diagnose cytomegalovirus status with high specificity and sensitivity in both the original cohort and the validation cohort. An earlier analysis of 587 of the donors showed that most TCR beta V segments appeared in productive rearrangements either about 87% or about 30% of the time, which broadly matched IMGT annotations.

The cohort comprised some 730 healthy bone marrow donors. All cohort members were sampled while nominally healthy, although unrecorded immune exposures were likely present. Of the 670 or so cohort members, about 290 had a positive CMV serostatus and 350 to 450 had a negative one, while no CMV serostatus was recorded for the donor. Every donor gave a peripheral blood sample, and the peripheral blood mononuclear cells from that sample were used for TCR beta sequencing. Genomic DNA extraction from the blood cell samples was performed with the Qiagen DNeasy Blood Extraction Kit. Library prep was done by the immunoSEQ multiplex PCR assay. A mixture of 60 forward primers for TCR Vbeta segments and 13 reverse primers for TCR Jbeta segments was used in the multiplex PCR. The CDR3 region of rearranged TCR beta genes was amplified from genomic DNA with a multiplex PCR assay. The Illumina HiSeq System was used to sequence the amplified TCR beta libraries as 87-base-pair reads. Per the authors' processing: In a later analysis, roughly 80 million unique TCR beta chains were counted across the roughly 610 repertoires, and some 10 million of these chains were shared by at least two donors. A nearest-neighbor algorithm error-corrected the raw reads and collapsed the reads into unique sequences, merging closely related sequences to remove PCR and sequencing errors. V, D and J gene segments were assigned by aligning CDR3 sequences to IMGT reference sequences. Each retained sequence needed at least a six-nucleotide match to both a V gene segment and a J gene segment. A rearrangement counted as productive if the CDR3 had no stop codons and remained in frame with V and J, and every other rearrangement counted as non-productive. CDR3 was defined according to IMGT convention as the region running from the second conserved V-encoded cysteine to the conserved J-encoded phenylalanine. In an earlier analysis of roughly 610 of the donors, sequences lacking an unambiguous match to a single V gene segment were excluded. In an earlier analysis of roughly 600 of the donors, a V segment was called functional when productive rearrangements were above 56.7%, and segregating when the standard deviation between donors exceeded 5%. A statistical classification framework was built to diagnose cytomegalovirus status from the catalog of TCR beta chain sequences. V and J gene assignment, in a later analysis, came from comparing TCR nucleotide sequences with IMGT/GENE-DB human TR gene sequences. Using the TCRdist pipeline, a later analysis assigned CDR3 sequences along with most-parsimonious VDJ recombination scenarios. In a later analysis, each TCR beta chain was defined by its CDR3 amino acid sequence together with its V-gene family, and reads lacking a unique V-gene family were excluded. A later analysis removed 550 to 700 highly shared, low-generation-probability nucleotide sequences to deal with suspected cross-contamination and a sequencing artifact. For each public chain, a later analysis derived a clonal expansion index from normalized ranks of inferred template counts within each repertoire. In a later analysis, generation probabilities were computed with a VDJ recombination model fitted to out-of-frame rearrangements, and the resulting probabilities were checked against IGoR. In a later analysis, hypergeometric tests were used to score TCR-TCR, TCR-HLA and TCR-CMV co-occurrence, with a repertoire-size bias correction applied to TCR pairs. In a later analysis, false discovery rates were estimated by permuting HLA or CMV assignments 20 times. In a later analysis, co-occurring TCRs were grouped with DBSCAN, and TCRdist sequence similarity was added when clustering was performed within HLA-allele-positive subsets. Co-occurrence clustering excluded repertoires with fewer than 30,000 or more than 120,000 public chains, plus five with anomalous nucleotide sharing. Here the immuneACCESS table is served through TCRdb, limited to in-frame sequences with V and J called. Missing clones are a known gap in these copies; in checked studies unresolved V genes cover under half, and the rest lacks a known reason. Clone size and the V and J calls come from that table; the DNA yielded D and trimming. The sample table shows about 140,000 clones, and about 68% are seen once. The ten largest clones add up to approximately 1.6% of the sample.

CDR1 is given as SGHTA and CDR2 as FQGNSA, both from the germline V gene. Reading from cysteine to phenylalanine, the CDR3 counts 14 amino acids. CDR3 DNA only is kept here, 42 bases in frame from base 1. As concerns this clone: What this receptor recognizes is not known. The junction departs from the called germline gene at one end, perhaps through a read error.

This receptor chain uses TRBV7-2 and TRBJ2-2; a confident D gene designation cannot be given. The specimen sequenced was PBMCs. This TCR was sampled from a human donor in good health. The CDR3 amino acid sequence is: CASSLALNSGELFF. At the DNA level, the sequence is TGTGCCAGCAGCTTAGCCCTGAACAGCGGGGAGCTGTTTTTT.